The 9 T cell receptor beta chains presented below share a single source sample, sequenced in a study of shared clonotypes between healthy human individuals. Libraries were prepared by immunoSEQ multiplex PCR; TCRdb keeps only in-frame clonotypes and omits some of them. The data show 2 million to 2.5 million clones, under 97% seen once. Sequencing used naive CD4+ T cells sorted from blood. This sample's subset: CD45RA+ positively selected. The origin of the receptors is a man younger than 35 in good health.

V and J are TRBV28 and TRBJ1-4; 7 nucleotides agree with TRBD1. Germline V CDR1 and CDR2: MDHEN, SYDVKM. The CDR3 runs to 15 residues. Losses at the gene ends were 6 bases for V and 11 bases for J; bases not matched to a gene: 15. CDR3: CASRPFRDSSQKLFF. CDR3 in DNA: TGTGCCAGCAGGCCTTTCCGGGACAGTTCTCAGAAACTGTTTTTT.

The J gene is TRBJ2-3, the V gene TRBV18; D assignment may be TRBD1 or TRBD2 (5 bases each). V was cut by 0 bases and J by 6 bases, with 13 bases left in between. In germline, CDR1 is KGHSH, CDR2 LQKENI. The CDR3 covers 15 residues. CDR3 region: CASSPPVTGTDTQYF. CDR3 sequence (DNA): TGTGCCAGCTCACCACCGGTGACTGGGACGGATACGCAGTATTTT. Using reference TRBV18 and TRBJ2-3 for the parts outside the CDR3, the full variable domain is NAGVMQNPRHLVRRRGQEARLRCSPMKGHSHVYWYRQLPEEGLKFMVYLQKENIIDESGMPKERFSAEFPKEGPSILRIQQVVRGDSAAYFCASSPPVTGTDTQYFGPGTRLTVL.

This chain links TRBV5-1 with TRBJ2-1; D may be TRBD1 or TRBD2 (5 bases each). CDR1 is SGHRS and CDR2 is YFSETQ in the germline V gene. Deletions cut 4 bases from V and 0 bases from J, with 11 bases between. This CDR3 is built from 15 residues. CDR3 in amino acids: CASSPVGTSYNEQFF. The CDR3, as DNA: TGCGCCAGCAGCCCGGTAGGGACCTCCTACAATGAGCAGTTCTTC.

V gene TRBV28 combines with J gene TRBJ1-1, with D possibly being TRBD1 (6 bases). The CDR3 contains 15 residues. The V end lost 1 base, the J end lost 5 bases, and 14 bases lay between the germline ends. CDR1 and CDR2 from the germline V gene are MDHEN and SYDVKM. DNA of the CDR3: TGTGCCAGCAGTTTATCCTCGACAGGAAAGACTGAAGCTTTCTTT. Residues: CASSLSSTGKTEAFF.

The rearrangement uses TRBV30 and TRBJ1-1; possibly TRBD1 for D (5 bases). Germline CDR1 GTSNPN, CDR2 SVGIG (reference sequence). V shed 3 bases and J shed 3 bases, with 11 bases lying between them. The CDR3 runs to 13 residues. The CDR3 coding sequence is TGTGCCTGGAGGGTCTGGGGGGACACTGAAGCTTTCTTT. It yields the protein CAWRVWGDTEAFF.

The rearrangement links TRBV28 to TRBJ2-6, with 8 bases aligning to TRBD1. The junction had 8 bases not matched to a gene; V was cut back by 5 bases and J by 2 bases. The CDR3 is 17 amino acids. Germline CDR1 MDHEN, CDR2 SYDVKM. The CDR3 loop reads CASSTRQGRPGANVLTF. The CDR3 bases are TGTGCCAGCAGTACCCGACAGGGGCGCCCTGGGGCCAACGTCCTGACTTTC.

The gene calls are TRBV5-1 and TRBJ2-2; 15 positions match TRBD2. V shed 9 bases, J shed 4 bases, and the junction held 10 bases outside the gene matches. Germline loops: CDR1 SGHRS, CDR2 YFSETQ. This CDR3 is built from 17 residues. For the CDR3, the DNA is TGCGCCACTACCACCGGGACTAGCGGGGGGAGCACCGGGGAGCTGTTTTTT. Protein: CATTTGTSGGSTGELFF. The entire variable domain, with the rest obtained from reference TRBV5-1 and TRBJ2-2, is as follows: KAGVTQTPRYLIKTRGQQVTLSCSPISGHRSVSWYQQTPGQGLQFLFEYFSETQRNKGNFPGRFSGRQFSNSRSEMNVSTLELGDSALYLCATTTGTSGGSTGELFFGEGSRLTVL.

This clone was found once. The rearrangement uses TRBV9 and TRBJ1-3; TRBD1 might be the D (5 bases). This CDR3 has 17 amino acids. The V gene's germline CDR1 is SGDLS and CDR2 YYNGEE. Trimming removed 4 bases from V and 0 bases from J, with 17 bases in between. The CDR3 sequence: CASSSNGGIYSGNTIYF. CDR3 nucleotides: TGTGCCAGCAGCTCCAATGGGGGGATTTACTCTGGAAACACCATATATTTT.

The V and J genes are TRBV5-1 and TRBJ2-3; 9 positions agree with TRBD2. Germline CDR1 reads SGHRS; CDR2 reads YFSETQ. This CDR3 has 16 amino acids. V shed 1 base and J 6 bases; nucleotides not matched to a gene: 9. The DNA of the CDR3 is TGCGCCAGCAGCTTGACCGGTCTAGCGGGGTCTGATACGCAGTATTTT. Translated: CASSLTGLAGSDTQYF.